This TCR beta chain originates from a study of blood T cells in healthy people across ages. A J-beta primer mix and a sample-barcoded 5' primer were used in a second PCR of about 6 to 12 cycles. From each sample, at least 2.5 million paired-end reads containing CDR3 were obtained. TCRdb re-derived calls from the 5' RACE reads in MiXCR, one entry per CDR3 protein. The sample has about 1.5 million distinct CDR3 sequences; around two fifths are singletons. There are 14 residues in the CDR3. The germline CDR1 and CDR2 sequences are MNHEY and SVGAGI. V was clipped by 4 bases and J by 6 bases; unmatched bases: 5. This clonotype was counted a few times.

This receptor was taken from a woman aged 18 to 35 in good health. The specimen sequenced was blood. This chain joins TRBV6-5 and TRBJ1-2, with 10 positions matching TRBD1. CDR3 in amino acids: CASSFSDRGDGYTF. The CDR3 DNA reads as TGTGCCAGCAGTTTCTCGGACAGGGGGGATGGCTACACCTTC.